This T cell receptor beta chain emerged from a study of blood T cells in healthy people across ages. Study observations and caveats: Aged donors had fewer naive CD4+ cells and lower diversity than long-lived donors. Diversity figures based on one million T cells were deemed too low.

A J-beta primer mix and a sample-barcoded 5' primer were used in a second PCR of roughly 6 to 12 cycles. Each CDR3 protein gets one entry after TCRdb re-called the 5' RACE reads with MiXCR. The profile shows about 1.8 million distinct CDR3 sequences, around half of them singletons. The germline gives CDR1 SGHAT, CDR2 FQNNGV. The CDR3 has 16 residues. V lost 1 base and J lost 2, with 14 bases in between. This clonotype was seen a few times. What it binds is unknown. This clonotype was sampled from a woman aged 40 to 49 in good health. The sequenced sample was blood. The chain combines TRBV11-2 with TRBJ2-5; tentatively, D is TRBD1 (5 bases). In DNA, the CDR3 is TGTGCCAGCAGCTTAGCCCGACATAGGGGACAAGAGACCCAGTACTTC. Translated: CASSLARHRGQETQYF.